This T cell receptor (beta chain) is from a study of T cell repertoires in cytomegalovirus infection. Overall study context: TCR beta signatures that were public indicated CMV infection and matching HLA type. The study, taken as a whole, reports: The ex vivo response showed dominance by HLA-C-restricted CMV-specific TCR beta clonotypes. Based on cumulative public TCR beta family frequency, carriers of CMV plus the relevant HLA were identified.

As regards this clonotype: What it binds is unknown.

TCRdb re-analysed the reads in MiXCR, keeping a single row per CDR3 protein. Seen here are over 250,000 distinct CDR3 sequences, roughly 26% observed once, and the top ten hold approximately 15%. Material: PBMCs. The sequence was obtained from a human donor in good health (CMV status not recorded). Some clones in this sample may be carry-over from other donors' samples.

The CDR3 reads CASSEALFRDQETQYF. The CDR3 region has the DNA TGTGCCAGCAGTGAAGCGCTTTTCAGGGACCAAGAGACCCAGTACTTC. This chain uses TRBV2 with TRBJ2-5; TRBD1 might be the D (5 bases). In germline, CDR1 is SNHLY, CDR2 FYNNEI. CDR3 size: 16 residues. V was shortened by 0 bases and J by 0 bases, with 11 bases between the two germline ends.